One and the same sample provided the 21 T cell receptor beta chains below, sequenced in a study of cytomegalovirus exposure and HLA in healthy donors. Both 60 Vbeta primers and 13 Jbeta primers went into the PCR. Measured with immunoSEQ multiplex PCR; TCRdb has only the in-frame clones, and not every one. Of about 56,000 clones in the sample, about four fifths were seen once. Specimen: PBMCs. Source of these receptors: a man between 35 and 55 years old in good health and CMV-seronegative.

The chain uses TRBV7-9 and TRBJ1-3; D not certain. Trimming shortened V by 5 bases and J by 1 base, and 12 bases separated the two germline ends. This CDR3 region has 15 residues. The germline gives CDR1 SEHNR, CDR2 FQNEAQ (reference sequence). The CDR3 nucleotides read TGTGCCAGCAGCCCCGGGTCGGGGTCTGGAAACACCATATATTTT. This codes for CASSPGSGSGNTIYF. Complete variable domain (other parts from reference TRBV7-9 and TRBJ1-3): DTGVSQNPRHKITKRGQNVTFRCDPISEHNRLYWYRQTLGQGPEFLTYFQNEAQLEKSRLLSDRFSAERPKGSFSTLEIQRTEQGDSAMYLCASSPGSGSGNTIYFGEGSWLTVV.

The CDR3 region is CASSRGQGVNTEAFF. CDR3 in DNA: TGTGCCAGCAGCCGCGGACAGGGGGTTAACACTGAAGCTTTCTTT. The chain carries TRBV5-8 and TRBJ1-1, with TRBD1 identical over 10 bases. This CDR3 spans 15 amino acids. CDR1 is SGHTS, CDR2 YDEGEE, per germline. V was pared by 4 bases and J by 2 bases, with 5 bases of the junction left unmatched.

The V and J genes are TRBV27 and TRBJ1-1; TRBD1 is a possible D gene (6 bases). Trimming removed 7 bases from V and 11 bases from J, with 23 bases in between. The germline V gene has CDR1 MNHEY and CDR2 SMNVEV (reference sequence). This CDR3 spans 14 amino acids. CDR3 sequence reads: CASTTTSGVGTAFF. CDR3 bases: TGTGCCAGCACCACTACTTCAGGGGTTGGTACGGCTTTCTTT.

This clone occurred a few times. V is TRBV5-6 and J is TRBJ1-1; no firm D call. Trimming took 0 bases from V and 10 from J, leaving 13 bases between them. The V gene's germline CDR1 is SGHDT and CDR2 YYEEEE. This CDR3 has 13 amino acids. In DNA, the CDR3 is TGTGCCAGCAGCTTGGGAGCCCCAGCGGGAGCTTTCTTT. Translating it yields CASSLGAPAGAFF.

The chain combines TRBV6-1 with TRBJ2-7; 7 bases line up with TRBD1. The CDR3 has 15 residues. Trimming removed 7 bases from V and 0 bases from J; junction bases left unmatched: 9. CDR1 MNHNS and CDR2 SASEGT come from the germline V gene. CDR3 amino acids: CASIDGAGGSYEQYF. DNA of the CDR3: TGTGCCAGCATCGACGGGGCAGGGGGCTCCTACGAGCAGTACTTC.

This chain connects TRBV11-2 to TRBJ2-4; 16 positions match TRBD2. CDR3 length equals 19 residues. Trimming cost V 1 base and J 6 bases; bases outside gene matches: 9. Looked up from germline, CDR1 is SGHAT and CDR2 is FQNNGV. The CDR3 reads CASSLVGTSGGVYRNIQYF. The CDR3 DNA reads TGTGCCAGCAGCTTAGTTGGGACTAGCGGGGGGGTTTATAGAAACATTCAGTACTTC.

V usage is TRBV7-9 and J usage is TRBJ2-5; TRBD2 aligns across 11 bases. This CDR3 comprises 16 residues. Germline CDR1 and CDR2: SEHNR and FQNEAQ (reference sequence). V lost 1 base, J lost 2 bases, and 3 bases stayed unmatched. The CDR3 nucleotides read TGTGCCAGCAGCTTAGAGGGACTAGCGGCGCAAGAGACCCAGTACTTC. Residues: CASSLEGLAAQETQYF. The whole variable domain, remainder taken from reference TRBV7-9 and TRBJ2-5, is DTGVSQNPRHKITKRGQNVTFRCDPISEHNRLYWYRQTLGQGPEFLTYFQNEAQLEKSRLLSDRFSAERPKGSFSTLEIQRTEQGDSAMYLCASSLEGLAAQETQYFGPGTRLLVL.

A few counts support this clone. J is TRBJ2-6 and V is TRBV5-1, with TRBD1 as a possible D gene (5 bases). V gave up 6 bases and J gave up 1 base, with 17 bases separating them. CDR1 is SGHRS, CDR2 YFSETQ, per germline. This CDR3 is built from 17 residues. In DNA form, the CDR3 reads TGCGCCAGCACCGTACAAGGGTCAGGGTCTGGGGCCAACGTCCTGACTTTC. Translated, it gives CASTVQGSGSGANVLTF.

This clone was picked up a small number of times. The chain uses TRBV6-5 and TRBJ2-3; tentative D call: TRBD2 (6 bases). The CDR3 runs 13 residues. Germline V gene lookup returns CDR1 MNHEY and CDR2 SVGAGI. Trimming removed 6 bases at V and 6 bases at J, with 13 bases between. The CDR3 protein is CASSTKRGDTQYF. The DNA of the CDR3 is TGTGCCAGCAGCACCAAACGGGGGGATACGCAGTATTTT.

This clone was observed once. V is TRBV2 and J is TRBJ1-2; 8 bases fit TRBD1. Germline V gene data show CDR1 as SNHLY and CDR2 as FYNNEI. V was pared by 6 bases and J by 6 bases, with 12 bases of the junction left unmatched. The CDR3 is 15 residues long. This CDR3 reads CASRKGTGGINGYTF. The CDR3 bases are TGTGCCAGCAGAAAAGGAACAGGGGGGATTAATGGCTACACCTTC.

The DNA for the CDR3 is TGTGCTAGTGGTCCCCCGCGGTCTGGAAACACCATATATTTT. Protein sequence: CASGPPRSGNTIYF. The chain is built from TRBV12-5 and TRBJ1-3; D remains ambiguous. Trimming cost V 5 bases and J 1 base, with 9 bases left between them. CDR3 length: 14 residues. Germline CDR1 reads LGHNT; CDR2 reads FRNRAP.

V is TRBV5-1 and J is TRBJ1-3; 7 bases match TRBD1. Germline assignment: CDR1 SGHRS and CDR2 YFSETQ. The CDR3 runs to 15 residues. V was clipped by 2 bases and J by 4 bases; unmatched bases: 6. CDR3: CASSFDRANGNTIYF. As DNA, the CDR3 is TGCGCCAGCAGCTTCGACAGGGCGAACGGAAACACCATATATTTT.

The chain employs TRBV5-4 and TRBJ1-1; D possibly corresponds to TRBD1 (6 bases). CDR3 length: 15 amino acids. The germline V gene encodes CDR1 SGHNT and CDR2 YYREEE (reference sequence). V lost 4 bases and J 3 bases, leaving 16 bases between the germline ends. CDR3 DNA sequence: TGTGCCAGCAGCACCAGGGGCCGAGGGTACACTGAAGCTTTCTTT. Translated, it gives CASSTRGRGYTEAFF.

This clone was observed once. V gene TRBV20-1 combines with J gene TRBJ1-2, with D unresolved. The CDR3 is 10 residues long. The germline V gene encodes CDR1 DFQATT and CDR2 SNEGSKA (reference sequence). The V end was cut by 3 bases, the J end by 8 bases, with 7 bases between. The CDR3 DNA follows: TGCAGTGCTAGTTCAGCGGGCTACACCTTC. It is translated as CSASSAGYTF.

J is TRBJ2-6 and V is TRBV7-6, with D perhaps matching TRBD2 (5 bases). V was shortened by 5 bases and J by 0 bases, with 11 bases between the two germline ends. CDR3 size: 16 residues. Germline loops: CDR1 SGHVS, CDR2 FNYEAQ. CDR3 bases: TGTGCCAGCAGCGGGCTACGGGGCTCTGGGGCCAACGTCCTGACTTTC. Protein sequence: CASSGLRGSGANVLTF.

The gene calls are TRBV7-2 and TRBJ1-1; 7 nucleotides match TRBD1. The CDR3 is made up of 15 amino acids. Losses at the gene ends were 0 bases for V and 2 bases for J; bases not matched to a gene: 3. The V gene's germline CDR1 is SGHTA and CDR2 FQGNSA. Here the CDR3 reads CASSLAAGGNTEAFF. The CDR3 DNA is TGTGCCAGCAGCTTAGCGGCAGGGGGAAACACTGAAGCTTTCTTT.

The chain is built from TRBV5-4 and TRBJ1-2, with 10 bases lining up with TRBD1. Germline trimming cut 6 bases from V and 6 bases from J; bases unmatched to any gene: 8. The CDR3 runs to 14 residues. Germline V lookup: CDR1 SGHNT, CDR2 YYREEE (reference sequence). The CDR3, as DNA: TGTGCCAGCACCAGGACAGGGGGGAGGGATGGCTACACCTTC. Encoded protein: CASTRTGGRDGYTF.

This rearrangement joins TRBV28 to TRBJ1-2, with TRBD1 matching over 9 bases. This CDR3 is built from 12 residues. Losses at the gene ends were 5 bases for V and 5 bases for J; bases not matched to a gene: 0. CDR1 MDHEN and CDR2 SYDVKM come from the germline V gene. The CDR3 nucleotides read TGTGCCAGCAGTGGGACAGGGTATGGCTACACCTTC. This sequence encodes CASSGTGYGYTF.

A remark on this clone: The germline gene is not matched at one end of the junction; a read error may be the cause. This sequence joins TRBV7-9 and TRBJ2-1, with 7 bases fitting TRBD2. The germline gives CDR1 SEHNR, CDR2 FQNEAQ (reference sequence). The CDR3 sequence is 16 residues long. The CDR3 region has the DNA TGTGCCAGCAGCCCCTTAACATCCAGGGACTACAACGAGCAGTTCTTC. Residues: CASSPLTSRDYNEQFF.

CDR3 sequence reads: CASSHRTGSSYNSPLHF. CDR3 DNA: TGTGCCAGCAGCCACCGGACAGGAAGCTCCTATAATTCACCCCTCCACTTT. This chain connects TRBV14 to TRBJ1-6; 7 nucleotides match TRBD1. Trimming took 3 bases from V and 0 from J; bases not matched to a gene: 5. The CDR3 is made up of 17 amino acids. Germline V gives CDR1 SGHDN, CDR2 FVKESK.

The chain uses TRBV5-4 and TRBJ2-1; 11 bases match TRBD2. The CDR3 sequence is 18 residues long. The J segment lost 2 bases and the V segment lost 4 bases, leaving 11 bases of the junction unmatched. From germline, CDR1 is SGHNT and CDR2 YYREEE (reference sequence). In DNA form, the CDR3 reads TGTGCCAGCAGCCAAACAAGTAGCGGGGGGGCCGCCTACAATGAGCAGTTCTTC. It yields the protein CASSQTSSGGAAYNEQFF. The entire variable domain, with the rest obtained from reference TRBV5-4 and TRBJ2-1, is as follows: ETGVTQSPTHLIKTRGQQVTLRCSSQSGHNTVSWYQQALGQGPQFIFQYYREEENGRGNFPPRFSGLQFPNYSSELNVNALELDDSALYLCASSQTSSGGAAYNEQFFGPGTRLTVL.